The 7 T cell receptor beta chains below come from one sample, sequenced in a study of blood T cell repertoires in COVID-19. Sequencing used immunoSEQ multiplex PCR; TCRdb keeps in-frame clones, though not all of them. This table has a few hundred thousand clones, 89% appearing once. The sequenced material came from peripheral blood. Receptors were obtained from a woman aged 55-69 years with acute or convalescent COVID-19.

The rearrangement uses TRBV7-3 and TRBJ2-5; the D gene is possibly TRBD1 (6 bases). Per germline, CDR1 SGHTA and CDR2 FQGTGA. V gave up 1 base and J gave up 2 bases, with 17 bases separating them. This CDR3 comprises 17 residues. Written as DNA, the CDR3 is TGTGCCAGCAGCTTAAGGCGCTCGGGACAAATTCAAGAGACCCAGTACTTC. Its translation is CASSLRRSGQIQETQYF. Full variable domain (rest looked up from reference TRBV7-3 and TRBJ2-5): GAGVSQTPSNKVTEKGKYVELRCDPISGHTALYWYRQSLGQGPEFLIYFQGTGAADDSGLPNDRFFAVRPEGSVSTLKIQRTERGDSAVYLCASSLRRSGQIQETQYFGPGTRLLVL.

The gene calls are TRBV11-2 and TRBJ2-1; possible D gene TRBD1, 5 bases. From germline, CDR1 is SGHAT and CDR2 FQNNGV. The CDR3 covers 10 residues. The V and J ends lost 8 bases and 14 bases respectively, with 13 bases between them. The DNA for the CDR3 is TGTGCCAGCGGTGGATTAGGGGAGTTCTTC. Translating gives CASGGLGEFF.

This chain uses TRBV6-1 with TRBJ1-5, with D hard to call. Germline V gene data show CDR1 as MNHNS and CDR2 as SASEGT. Trimming shortened V by 2 bases and J by 5 bases, and 4 bases separated the two germline ends. This CDR3 is built from 12 residues. The CDR3 DNA sequence: TGTGCCAGCAGTGAACAGGATCAGCCCCAGCATTTT. The encoded protein is CASSEQDQPQHF.

The V gene is TRBV7-2, the J gene TRBJ1-5; no definite D call. There are 12 residues in the CDR3. Germline CDR1 SGHTA, CDR2 FQGNSA. The V end was cut by 6 bases, the J end by 5 bases, with 8 bases between. CDR3 loop: CASSAGDQPQHF. The CDR3 DNA is TGTGCCAGCAGTGCGGGTGATCAGCCCCAGCATTTT.

This clone was recorded only once. The V gene is TRBV12-3 or TRBV12-4, the J gene TRBJ1-4; 10 positions agree with TRBD1. V gave up 8 bases and J gave up 7 bases; unmatched junction bases: 4. CDR3 length equals 13 residues. CDR3 protein: CASLDRGGEKLFF. The CDR3 DNA sequence: TGTGCCAGCCTGGACAGGGGGGGTGAAAAACTGTTTTTT.

V is TRBV7-6 and J is TRBJ2-2; TRBD2 matches 9 bases. The V segment lost 1 base and the J segment 2 bases; nucleotides outside the gene matches: 5. The CDR3 is 17 amino acids. Germline values: CDR1 SGHVS, CDR2 FNYEAQ. CDR3 protein: CASSLGASGINTGELFF. Here the CDR3 DNA reads TGTGCCAGCAGCTTAGGGGCTAGCGGGATCAACACCGGGGAGCTGTTTTTT.

This clone occurred once. This chain uses TRBV7-3 with TRBJ2-1; 10 positions agree with TRBD2. Unmatched junction bases numbered 1, after V lost 5 bases and J lost 0 bases. Germline V gene data show CDR1 as SGHTA and CDR2 as FQGTGA. The CDR3 runs 15 residues. The CDR3 sequence: CASSLAGASYNEQFF. Written as DNA, the CDR3 is TGTGCCAGCAGCCTAGCGGGAGCCTCCTACAATGAGCAGTTCTTC.